Reported below is one T cell receptor beta chain. Antigen unknown. Method: immunoSEQ multiplex PCR; TCRdb's copy keeps in-frame clones and lacks some. This sample has about 2.4 million clones; roughly 93% occur once, and the top ten carry about 0.34%. V dropped 5 bases and J dropped 0 bases, with 11 bases sitting between them. The germline V gene has CDR1 MNHEY and CDR2 SMNVEV (reference sequence). This CDR3 is built from 16 residues. This record comes from a study of shared clonotypes between healthy human individuals. Regarding the study as a whole: It was expected that sequencing depth would affect clonotype sharing among donors.

The J gene is TRBJ2-6, the V gene TRBV27; D perhaps matches TRBD2 (6 bases). What was sequenced was naive CD4+ T cells from PBMCs. Documented subset: CD45RA+ positively selected. The sequence came from a man younger than 30 in good health. Some clones in this sample may be carry-over from other donors' samples. CDR3 residues: CASSATSRSGANVLTF. Here the CDR3 DNA reads TGTGCCAGCAGTGCTACTAGCCGCTCTGGGGCCAACGTCCTGACTTTC.